This T cell receptor beta chain is from a study of blood T cell repertoires in COVID-19. At the level of the study: Acute and convalescent COVID-19 specimens originated in the United States, Italy and Spain. The cDNA or gDNA used as material had been derived from T cells, B-cell-depleted T cells, or PBMCs.

The length of the CDR3 is 14 residues. The V segment lost 3 bases and the J segment 5 bases; nucleotides outside the gene matches: 2. Germline V gene data show CDR1 as KGHSH and CDR2 as LQKENI. Authors' processing steps: Estimation of nucleated cell counts relied on the amplification of reference gene primers. This table comes from immunoSEQ multiplex PCR, and its TCRdb copy is limited to in-frame clones, with some not included. V, J and clone size are those of that table, while D and trimming were read from the DNA. The sample has 200,000 to 250,000 clones, roughly 86% seen once. V and J are TRBV18 and TRBJ2-4; 9 nucleotides align to TRBD1. The source material was peripheral blood. This TCR was recovered from a woman aged 55-70 years who had recovered from COVID-19. The CDR3 DNA reads TGTGCCAGCTCACCCCGGACAGGGGAAAACATTCAGTACTTC. It codes for CASSPRTGENIQYF.